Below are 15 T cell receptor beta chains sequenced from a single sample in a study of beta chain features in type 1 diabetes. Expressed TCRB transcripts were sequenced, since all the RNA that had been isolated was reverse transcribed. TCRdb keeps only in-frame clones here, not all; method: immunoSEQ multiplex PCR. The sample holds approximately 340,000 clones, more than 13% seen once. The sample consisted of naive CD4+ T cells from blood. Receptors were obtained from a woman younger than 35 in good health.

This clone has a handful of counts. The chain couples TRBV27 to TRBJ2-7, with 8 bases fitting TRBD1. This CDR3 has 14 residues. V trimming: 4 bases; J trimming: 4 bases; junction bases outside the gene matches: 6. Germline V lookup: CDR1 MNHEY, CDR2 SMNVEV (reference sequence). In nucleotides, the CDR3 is TGTGCCAGCAGTTCCCCTGGGACAGGATACGAGCAGTACTTC. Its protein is CASSSPGTGYEQYF.

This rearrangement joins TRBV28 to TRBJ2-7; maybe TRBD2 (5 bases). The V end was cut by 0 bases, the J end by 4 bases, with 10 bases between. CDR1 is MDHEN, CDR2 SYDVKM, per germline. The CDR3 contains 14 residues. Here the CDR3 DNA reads TGTGCCAGCAGTTTATGGACTATTGTTTACGAGCAGTACTTC. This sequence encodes CASSLWTIVYEQYF.

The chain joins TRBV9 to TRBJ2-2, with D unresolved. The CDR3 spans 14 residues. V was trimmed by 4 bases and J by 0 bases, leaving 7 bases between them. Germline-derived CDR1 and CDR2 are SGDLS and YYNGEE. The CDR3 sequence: CASSPVSNTGELFF. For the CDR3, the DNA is TGTGCCAGCAGCCCCGTCTCGAACACCGGGGAGCTGTTTTTT.

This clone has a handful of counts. CDR3 residues: CASSLGPSGSGYEQYF. CDR3 DNA: TGTGCCAGCAGCTTAGGCCCTAGCGGGAGTGGATACGAGCAGTACTTC. The chain combines TRBV7-8 with TRBJ2-7, with 10 bases fitting TRBD2. V lost 1 base to trimming and J lost 4 bases; unmatched junction nucleotides: 7. The V gene's germline CDR1 is SGHVS and CDR2 FQNEAQ. The CDR3 is 16 residues long.

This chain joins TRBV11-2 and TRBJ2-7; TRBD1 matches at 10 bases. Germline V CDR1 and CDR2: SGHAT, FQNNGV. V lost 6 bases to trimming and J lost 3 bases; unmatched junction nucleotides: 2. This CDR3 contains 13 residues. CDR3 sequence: CASSRTGGYEQYF. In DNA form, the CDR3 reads TGTGCCAGCAGTCGGACAGGGGGCTACGAGCAGTACTTC.

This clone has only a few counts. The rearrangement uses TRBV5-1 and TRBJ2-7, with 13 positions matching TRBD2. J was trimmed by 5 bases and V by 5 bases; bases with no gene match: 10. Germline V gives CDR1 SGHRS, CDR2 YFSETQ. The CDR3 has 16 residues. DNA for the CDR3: TGCGCCAGCAGGAGACGATCCGGGACTAGCGGGAACGAGCAGTACTTC. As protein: CASRRRSGTSGNEQYF.

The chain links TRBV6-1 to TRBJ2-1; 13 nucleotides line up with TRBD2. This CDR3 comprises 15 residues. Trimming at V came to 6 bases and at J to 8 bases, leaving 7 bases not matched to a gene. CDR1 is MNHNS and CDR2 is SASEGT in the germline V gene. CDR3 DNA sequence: TGTGCCAGCAGGAGACTAGCGGGAGGAACCCATGAGCAGTTCTTC. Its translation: CASRRLAGGTHEQFF.

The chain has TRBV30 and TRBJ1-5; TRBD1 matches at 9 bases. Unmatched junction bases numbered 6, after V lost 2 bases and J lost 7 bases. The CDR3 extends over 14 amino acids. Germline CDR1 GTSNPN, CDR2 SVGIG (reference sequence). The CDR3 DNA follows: TGTGCCTGGAGTCCCGGACAGGGGAGGCAGCCCCAGCATTTT. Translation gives CAWSPGQGRQPQHF.

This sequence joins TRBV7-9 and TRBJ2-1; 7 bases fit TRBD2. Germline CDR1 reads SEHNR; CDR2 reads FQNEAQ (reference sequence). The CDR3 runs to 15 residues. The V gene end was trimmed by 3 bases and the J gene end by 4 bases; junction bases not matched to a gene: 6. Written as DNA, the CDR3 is TGTGCCAGCAGCTTTAAGCGGGACGTGTACAATGAGCAGTTCTTC. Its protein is CASSFKRDVYNEQFF.

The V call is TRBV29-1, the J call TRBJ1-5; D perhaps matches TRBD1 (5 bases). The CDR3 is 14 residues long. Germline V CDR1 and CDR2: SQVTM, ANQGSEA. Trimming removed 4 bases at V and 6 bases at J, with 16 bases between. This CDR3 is CSVVAGESGQPQHF. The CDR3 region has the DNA TGCAGCGTTGTGGCGGGGGAGTCCGGTCAGCCCCAGCATTTT.

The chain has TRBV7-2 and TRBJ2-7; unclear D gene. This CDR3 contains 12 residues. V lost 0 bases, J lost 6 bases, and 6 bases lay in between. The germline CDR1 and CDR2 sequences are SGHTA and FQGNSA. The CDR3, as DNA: TGTGCCAGCAGCTTAGCGACGGGCGAGCAGTACTTC. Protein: CASSLATGEQYF. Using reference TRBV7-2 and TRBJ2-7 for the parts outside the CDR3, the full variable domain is GAGVSQSPSNKVTEKGKDVELRCDPISGHTALYWYRQSLGQGLEFLIYFQGNSAPDKSGLPSDRFSAERTGGSVSTLTIQRTQQEDSAVYLCASSLATGEQYFGPGTRLTVT.

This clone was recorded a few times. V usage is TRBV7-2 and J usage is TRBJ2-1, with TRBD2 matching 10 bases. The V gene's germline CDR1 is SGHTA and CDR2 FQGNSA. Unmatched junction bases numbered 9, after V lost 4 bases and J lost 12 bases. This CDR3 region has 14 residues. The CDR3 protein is CASSSRTSGNGQFF. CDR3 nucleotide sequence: TGTGCCAGCAGCTCGAGAACTAGCGGGAACGGGCAGTTCTTC.

In nucleotides, the CDR3 is TGCAGCGCCCATCGGGACAGTGGACTGGGAAGCACAGATACGCAGTATTTT. This codes for CSAHRDSGLGSTDTQYF. This chain uses TRBV29-1 with TRBJ2-3; TRBD1 matches 7 bases. V gave up 7 bases and J gave up 0 bases; unmatched junction bases: 16. CDR3 size: 17 residues. The germline V gene has CDR1 SQVTM and CDR2 ANQGSEA.

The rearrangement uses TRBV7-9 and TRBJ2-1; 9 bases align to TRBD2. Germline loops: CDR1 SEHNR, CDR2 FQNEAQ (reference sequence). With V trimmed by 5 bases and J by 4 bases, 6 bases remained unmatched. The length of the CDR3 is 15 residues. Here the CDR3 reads CASSPQAGGYNEQFF. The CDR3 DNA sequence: TGTGCCAGCAGCCCCCAGGCGGGAGGGTACAATGAGCAGTTCTTC.

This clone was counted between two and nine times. CDR3 residues: CASNQFRGLAGELYF. CDR3 bases: TGTGCCAGTAACCAATTCCGCGGACTAGCGGGAGAGTTGTACTTC. The chain has TRBV19 and TRBJ2-7, with 13 nucleotides matching TRBD2. Germline CDR1 is LNHDA and CDR2 is SQIVND (reference sequence). With V trimmed by 7 bases and J by 12 bases, 15 bases remained unmatched. The CDR3 sequence is 15 residues long.